The clone carrying this T cell receptor (beta chain) has just one count. The sample originates from a study of blood T cell repertoires in COVID-19. V lost 0 bases to trimming and J lost 4 bases; unmatched junction nucleotides: 11. Looked up from germline, CDR1 is MNHEY and CDR2 is SMNVEV (reference sequence). This CDR3 is 18 amino acids long. Some clones are missing from TCRdb's copy, which holds only in-frame ones; the method was immunoSEQ multiplex PCR. The table includes around 230,000 clones, more than 85% detected once. The chain uses TRBV27 and TRBJ2-1; 8 bases line up with TRBD2. This TCR derives from a man aged 40-50 years with acute or convalescent COVID-19. The sample consisted of peripheral blood. The CDR3 coding sequence is TGTGCCAGCAGTTTATCGGCCATAGCGGGATTAGTATACAATGAGCAGTTCTTC. It yields the protein CASSLSAIAGLVYNEQFF.